A single sample gave rise to the 21 T cell receptor beta chains below, sequenced in a study of blood T cell repertoires in COVID-19. The data were produced by immunoSEQ multiplex PCR, yet TCRdb's version contains in-frame clones alone and is incomplete. The data contain more than 120,000 clones, over 75% of them seen just once; the ten biggest clones take up roughly 3.9%. The specimen sequenced was PBMCs or T cells enriched from blood (not recorded which). These receptors all stem from a man aged 45 to 65 in a cohort exposed to, infected with or recovered from COVID-19 (not recorded which).

This chain uses TRBV5-4 with TRBJ2-7; D gene ambiguous. V was cut by 0 bases and J by 6 bases, with 16 bases left in between. Germline-derived CDR1 and CDR2 are SGHNT and YYREEE (reference sequence). CDR3 length: 15 amino acids. The chain's CDR3 is CASSLGIPIPGEQYF. The CDR3 nucleotides read TGTGCCAGCAGCTTGGGAATTCCTATTCCAGGCGAGCAGTACTTC.

This clone was seen more than once but under ten times. This chain uses TRBV19 with TRBJ1-5; D remains ambiguous. The germline gives CDR1 LNHDA, CDR2 SQIVND (reference sequence). With 4 bases removed from V and 4 bases from J, the gap between germline ends came to 11 bases. The CDR3 has 14 amino acids. In nucleotides, the CDR3 is TGTGCCAGTAGTAGAGGGAAAAAGAATCAGCCCCAGCATTTT. Amino acid sequence: CASSRGKKNQPQHF.

V and J are TRBV5-4 and TRBJ2-7; D possibly corresponds to TRBD2 (6 bases). V lost 2 bases and J 1 base, leaving 13 bases between the germline ends. Per germline, CDR1 SGHNT and CDR2 YYREEE (reference sequence). The CDR3 totals 15 residues. CDR3 region: CASSLEQGGSYEQYF. The CDR3, as DNA: TGTGCCAGCAGCTTAGAGCAGGGAGGTTCCTACGAGCAGTACTTC.

The genes are TRBV7-9 and TRBJ2-3; unclear D gene. The germline CDR1 and CDR2 sequences are SEHNR and FQNEAQ (reference sequence). V gave up 1 base and J gave up 2 bases, with 7 bases separating them. The CDR3 contains 14 residues. The CDR3 sequence is CASSLGDYTDTQYF. CDR3 bases: TGTGCCAGCAGCTTAGGAGATTACACAGATACGCAGTATTTT.

The J gene is TRBJ2-5, the V gene TRBV25-1; D is unclear. From germline, CDR1 is MGHDK and CDR2 SYGVNS. The V end was cut by 0 bases, the J end by 5 bases, with 7 bases between. CDR3 size: 13 residues. Written as DNA, the CDR3 is TGTGCCAGCAGTGAATATAAGAGGGAGACCCAGTACTTC. Amino acid sequence: CASSEYKRETQYF.

This sequence joins TRBV6-5 and TRBJ1-1, with 8 bases that match TRBD1. The CDR3 runs 14 residues. CDR1 is MNHEY and CDR2 is SVGAGI in the germline V gene. V trimming: 6 bases; J trimming: 2 bases; junction bases outside the gene matches: 5. CDR3 residues: CASSRGRGNTEAFF. DNA for the CDR3: TGTGCCAGCAGCAGGGGGCGAGGAAACACTGAAGCTTTCTTT.

This clone was counted between two and nine times. The V gene is TRBV14, the J gene TRBJ1-5; TRBD1 might be the D (5 bases). The V end lost 0 bases, the J end lost 1 base, and 7 bases lay between the germline ends. The length of the CDR3 is 15 residues. Germline CDR1 is SGHDN and CDR2 is FVKESK. The CDR3 spells CASSQEAGSNQPQHF. The CDR3 DNA reads TGTGCCAGCAGCCAAGAGGCAGGGAGCAATCAGCCCCAGCATTTT.

This chain connects TRBV7-9 to TRBJ2-4; 14 nucleotides line up with TRBD2. Germline assignment: CDR1 SEHNR and CDR2 FQNEAQ (reference sequence). The CDR3 has 18 residues. The trim removed 4 bases at V and 7 bases at J, leaving 12 bases unmatched. The CDR3 protein is CASSSTGLAGAEGNIQYF. CDR3 sequence (DNA): TGTGCCAGCAGCTCCACGGGACTAGCGGGAGCGGAGGGGAACATTCAGTACTTC.

The chain is built from TRBV4-3 and TRBJ2-7; 14 bases fit TRBD2. There are 16 residues in the CDR3. The V segment lost 4 bases and the J segment 3 bases; nucleotides outside the gene matches: 5. The germline CDR1 and CDR2 sequences are LGHNA and YSLEER. As DNA, the CDR3 is TGCGCCAGCAGCCTAGGACTAGCGGGGGGAGGCTACGAGCAGTACTTC. Encoded protein: CASSLGLAGGGYEQYF.

V usage is TRBV9 and J usage is TRBJ2-1, with 9 bases that match TRBD1. CDR3 length: 16 amino acids. V was clipped by 4 bases and J by 2 bases; unmatched bases: 7. Germline CDR1 SGDLS, CDR2 YYNGEE. CDR3 region: CASSLTGTGTYNEQFF. The CDR3 DNA is TGTGCCAGCAGCCTCACCGGGACAGGGACCTACAATGAGCAGTTCTTC. Supplemented by reference TRBV9 and TRBJ2-1, the full variable domain reads DSGVTQTPKHLITATGQRVTLRCSPRSGDLSVYWYQQSLDQGLQFLIQYYNGEERAKGNILERFSAQQFPDLHSELNLSSLELGDSALYFCASSLTGTGTYNEQFFGPGTRLTVL.

This clone was observed many times. The rearrangement uses TRBV18 and TRBJ1-6; TRBD1 agrees at 10 bases. Germline values: CDR1 KGHSH, CDR2 LQKENI. This CDR3 region has 15 residues. Trimming cost V 3 bases and J 6 bases; bases outside gene matches: 2. CDR3 in DNA: TGTGCCAGCTCACCGGGGACAGGGGTTAATTCACCCCTCCACTTT. This codes for CASSPGTGVNSPLHF.

V usage is TRBV9 and J usage is TRBJ2-5; 8 bases align to TRBD2. V was clipped by 7 bases and J by 5 bases; unmatched bases: 13. The germline gives CDR1 SGDLS, CDR2 YYNGEE. This CDR3 has 15 amino acids. In nucleotides, the CDR3 is TGTGCCAGCTCATCGGGGGTAGCGGGGACGGAGACCCAGTACTTC. The encoded protein is CASSSGVAGTETQYF.

The chain carries TRBV19 and TRBJ1-5; the match to TRBD1 covers 7 bases. Trimming removed 8 bases from V and 3 bases from J; junction bases left unmatched: 4. Germline CDR1 and CDR2: LNHDA and SQIVND (reference sequence). The CDR3 sequence is 13 residues long. CDR3 sequence reads: CASSDRANQPQHF. The CDR3 nucleotides are TGTGCCAGTTCCGACAGGGCCAATCAGCCCCAGCATTTT.

Only one count was recorded for this clone. This chain connects TRBV29-1 to TRBJ2-3, with 16 bases that match TRBD2. V was clipped by 7 bases and J by 1 base; unmatched bases: 2. Germline CDR1 and CDR2: SQVTM and ANQGSEA. The CDR3 has 15 amino acids. CDR3 coding DNA: TGCAGCGCTGGGACTAGCGGGGGGGGCACAGATACGCAGTATTTT. Translated, it gives CSAGTSGGGTDTQYF.

The table lists this clone with a count of one. The gene calls are TRBV9 and TRBJ2-3; 7 nucleotides agree with TRBD2. The CDR3 extends over 16 amino acids. The V gene's germline CDR1 is SGDLS and CDR2 YYNGEE. V lost 2 bases and J lost 2; bases outside the gene matches: 8. Here the CDR3 reads CASSVAPGLLTDTQYF. In DNA form, the CDR3 reads TGTGCCAGCAGCGTGGCACCGGGACTACTCACAGATACGCAGTATTTT.

The V and J genes are TRBV28 and TRBJ2-1; 8 nucleotides align to TRBD2. After removal of 4 bases from V and 5 bases from J, the junction contained 7 bases not matched to a gene. The CDR3 runs 15 residues. Germline V gives CDR1 MDHEN, CDR2 SYDVKM. The CDR3 sequence is CASSSGGRSHNEQFF. The CDR3 nucleotides are TGTGCCAGCAGTTCGGGCGGGAGGTCCCACAATGAGCAGTTCTTC. The full variable domain, its missing parts supplied by reference TRBV28 and TRBJ2-1, is DVKVTQSSRYLVKRTGEKVFLECVQDMDHENMFWYRQDPGLGLRLIYFSYDVKMKEKGDIPEGYSVSREKKERFSLILESASTNQTSMYLCASSSGGRSHNEQFFGPGTRLTVL.

This sequence joins TRBV10-3 and TRBJ1-2; TRBD1 agrees at 7 bases. From germline, CDR1 is ENHRY and CDR2 SYGVKD. This CDR3 spans 13 amino acids. After removal of 7 bases from V and 6 bases from J, the junction contained 8 bases not matched to a gene. CDR3 sequence: CAIKPGTDHGYTF. The CDR3 region has the DNA TGTGCCATCAAGCCTGGGACAGACCATGGCTACACCTTC.

V is TRBV30 and J is TRBJ2-7; D may be TRBD2 (6 bases). The CDR3 loop spans 13 amino acids. CDR1 is GTSNPN and CDR2 is SVGIG in the germline V gene (reference sequence). The CDR3 coding sequence is TGTGCGAGGGCTAGCGTCTTCCCCTACGAGCAGTACTTC. Protein: CARASVFPYEQYF.

This sequence joins TRBV9 and TRBJ2-7, with TRBD2 matching 14 bases. Per the germline V gene, CDR1 is SGDLS and CDR2 is YYNGEE. This CDR3 region has 14 residues. V lost 3 bases, J lost 8 bases, and 4 bases stayed unmatched. CDR3: CASSEGLAGVQQYF. CDR3 coding DNA: TGTGCCAGCAGCGAGGGACTAGCGGGAGTGCAGCAGTACTTC.

As DNA, the CDR3 is TGTGCCAGCAGCCCTAGCGGGGCCTCCTACAATGAGCAGTTCTTC. This codes for CASSPSGASYNEQFF. The chain recombines TRBV5-4 with TRBJ2-1; 9 bases align to TRBD2. V shed 4 bases, J shed 0 bases, and the junction held 2 bases outside the gene matches. This CDR3 region has 15 residues. Germline-derived CDR1 and CDR2 are SGHNT and YYREEE (reference sequence).

The chain couples TRBV6-4 to TRBJ2-5; tentative D call: TRBD2 (5 bases). Germline CDR1 and CDR2: MRHNA and SNTAGT. V was clipped by 5 bases and J by 5 bases, with 12 bases between them. This CDR3 has 13 amino acids. The CDR3 here is CASSRTRTETQYF. In nucleotides, the CDR3 is TGTGCCAGCAGTCGAACTAGAACCGAGACCCAGTACTTC.